Listed here is a single TCR beta chain. The sample originates from a study of T cell changes during pregnancy in multiple sclerosis. Measured with immunoSEQ multiplex PCR; TCRdb has only the in-frame clones, and not every one. The repertoire holds 35,000 or so clones, with 85% to 95% as singletons. Germline lookup yields CDR1 SGHDN and CDR2 FVKESK. V gave up 3 bases and J gave up 5 bases; unmatched junction bases: 10. The CDR3 consists of 16 residues. This chain uses TRBV14 with TRBJ2-5; 9 nucleotides agree with TRBD1. The material sequenced was CD4+ T cells from peripheral blood mononuclear cells, taken in the first trimester of pregnancy. The clonotype was recovered from a female donor with multiple sclerosis, enrolled in a pregnancy study. CDR3 DNA: TGTGCCAGCAGCCACTGGACAGGGGAATATATGGAGACCCAGTACTTC. The encoded protein is CASSHWTGEYMETQYF.